Detailed here is one T cell receptor beta chain. Its antigen is still unknown. These data belong to a study of CD8+CD57+ T cells in acquired aplastic anemia. Study-wide points: Almost 30 CD8+ CDR3 sequences occurred in both the patients and the controls.

Germline CDR1 SGHTA, CDR2 FQGNSA. This CDR3 has 14 amino acids. V gave up 5 bases and J gave up 7 bases, with 14 bases separating them. Genomic DNA, serving as template, underwent TCR beta VDJ and CDR3 profiling. TCRdb recomputed calls from the reads with MiXCR, one row per CDR3 protein. The sample yields 200,000 to 250,000 distinct CDR3 sequences, around 49% seen once. It was patients with CD8+CD57+ cell expansion by flow cytometry who were chosen for sequencing. The TCR comes from a human donor with aplastic anemia. The genes are TRBV7-2 and TRBJ2-2; D is unclear. Sequenced input: sorted CD4+, CD8+, or CD8+CD57+ T cells (not recorded which) from PBMCs. CDR3 sequence (DNA): TGTGCCAGCAGCAACAGTGGTCCTAGCGGGGAGCTGTTTTTT. Translating gives CASSNSGPSGELFF.